This T cell receptor (beta chain) stems from a study of Ad26.COV2.S vaccination and SARS-CoV-2 variants. Trimming took 2 bases from V and 8 from J; bases not matched to a gene: 6. The germline V gene encodes CDR1 SGDLS and CDR2 YYNGEE. The CDR3 runs to 13 residues. Treatment indicated: approximately 18 received Ad26.COV2.S at low or high dose, single or two shots; about 5 received placebo; per-sample allocation not given. Sampling was performed 63 days after the first vaccine or placebo injection. Immunization relied on an Ad26 vector, which expressed Wuhan-strain SARS-CoV-2 spike. TCRdb's copy holds only in-frame clones and misses some; the assay was immunoSEQ multiplex PCR. The sample has approximately 350,000 clones, about 83% seen once; the top ten hold around 7%. As to this clone: Its cognate antigen is unknown.

Study results and caveats: It was vaccine recipients, not placebo recipients, who had the higher spike-specific TCR breadth. Substantial response breadth was reportedly seen for spike-specific CD8+ and CD4+ T cells after vaccination.

V is TRBV9 and J is TRBJ1-2, with 7 bases matching TRBD1. This clonotype was sampled from a person between 18 and 65 years old who received the Ad26.COV2.S COVID-19 vaccine or a placebo. The sample here was peripheral blood, taken in a trial of Ad26.COV2.S vaccine versus placebo. The CDR3 DNA follows: TGTGCCAGCAGCGTCGAGGGGGCAGGAGGCTACACCTTC. It translates to CASSVEGAGGYTF.